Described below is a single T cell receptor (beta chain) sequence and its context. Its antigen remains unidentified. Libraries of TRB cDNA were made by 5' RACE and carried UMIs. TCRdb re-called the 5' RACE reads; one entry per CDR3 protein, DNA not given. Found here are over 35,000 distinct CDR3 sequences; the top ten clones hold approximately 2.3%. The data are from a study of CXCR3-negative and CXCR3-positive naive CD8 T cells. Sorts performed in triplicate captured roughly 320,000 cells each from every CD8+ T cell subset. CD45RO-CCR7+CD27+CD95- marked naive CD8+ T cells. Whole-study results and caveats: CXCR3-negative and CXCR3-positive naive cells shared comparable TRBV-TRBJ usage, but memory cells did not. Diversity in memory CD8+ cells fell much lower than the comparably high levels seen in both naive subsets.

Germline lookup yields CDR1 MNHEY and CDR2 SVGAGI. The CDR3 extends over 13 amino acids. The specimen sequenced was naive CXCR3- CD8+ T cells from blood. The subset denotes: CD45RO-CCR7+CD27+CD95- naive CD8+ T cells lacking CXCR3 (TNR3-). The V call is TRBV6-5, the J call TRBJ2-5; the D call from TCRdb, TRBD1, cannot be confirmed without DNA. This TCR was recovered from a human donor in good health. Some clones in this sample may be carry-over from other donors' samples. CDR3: CASSYVGGETQYF.